This T cell receptor beta chain is drawn from a study of response to subunit inactivated influenza vaccine. Using its own MiXCR run on the RT-PCR reads, TCRdb lists one record per CDR3 protein. The sample has 150,000 to 200,000 distinct CDR3 sequences, 7.5% to 10% seen once. General study findings and limits: New T cells are recruited in small numbers by each seasonal influenza vaccination, according to the authors' suggestion.

This clonotype was observed at least ten times. Its specificity is unknown. Deletions cut 3 bases from V and 6 bases from J, with 21 bases between. The CDR3 is 16 residues long. CDR1 is SGHTA and CDR2 is FQGNSA in the germline V gene. The origin of this receptor is a man in his fifties who received an inactivated influenza vaccine. The J gene is TRBJ2-7, the V gene TRBV7-2; no firm D call. The source material was non-naive T cells sorted from PBMCs, sampled on the day of vaccination. CDR3 sequence: CASSFSVDRYKGEQYF. CDR3 coding DNA: TGTGCCAGCAGCTTTTCAGTTGATAGGTACAAAGGCGAGCAGTACTTC.